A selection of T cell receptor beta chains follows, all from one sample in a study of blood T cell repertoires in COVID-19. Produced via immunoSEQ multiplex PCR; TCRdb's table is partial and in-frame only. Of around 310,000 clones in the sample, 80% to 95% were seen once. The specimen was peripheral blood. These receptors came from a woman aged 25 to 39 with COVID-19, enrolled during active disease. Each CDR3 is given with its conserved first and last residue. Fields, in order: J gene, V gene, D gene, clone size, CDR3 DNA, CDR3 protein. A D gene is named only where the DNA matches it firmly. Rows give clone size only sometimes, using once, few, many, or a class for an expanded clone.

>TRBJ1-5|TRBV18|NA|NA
TGTGCCAGCTCGTTCAACACGGGAGGACAGCCCCAGCATTTT
CASSFNTGGQPQHF
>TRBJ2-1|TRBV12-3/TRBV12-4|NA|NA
TGTGCCAGCAGCAAAAGCGTAGAGCAGTTCTTC
CASSKSVEQFF
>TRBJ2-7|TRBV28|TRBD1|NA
TGTGCCAGCAGCCCCCAGGGACAGGGGGGAAACGAGCAGTACTTC
CASSPQGQGGNEQYF
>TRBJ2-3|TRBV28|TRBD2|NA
TGTGCCAGCACCCTGGGACTAGCGGAACTTGCAGATACGCAGTATTTT
CASTLGLAELADTQYF
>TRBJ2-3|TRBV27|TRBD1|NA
TGTGCCAGCACCGACAGGGGCCGAAGCACAGATACGCAGTATTTT
CASTDRGRSTDTQYF
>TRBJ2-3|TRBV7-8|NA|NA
TGTGCCAGCAGCCCCCACAGGGCACTCACAGATACGCAGTATTTT
CASSPHRALTDTQYF
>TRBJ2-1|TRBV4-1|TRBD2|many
TGCGCCAGCAGCCAAGTGGGGCGGGAGGTGGCCAATGAGCAGTTCTTC
CASSQVGREVANEQFF
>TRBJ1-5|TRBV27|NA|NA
TGTGCCAGCCACATGGCGGATCAGCCCCAGCATTTT
CASHMADQPQHF
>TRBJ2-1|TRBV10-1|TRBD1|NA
TGCGCCAGCAGTGAGGTGGGGACAGGGGTATACAATGAGCAGTTCTTC
CASSEVGTGVYNEQFF
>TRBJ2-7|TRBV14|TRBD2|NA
TGTGCCAGCATCCTCAGTCGTCCTAGCGGGATACCCTACGAGCAGTACTTC
CASILSRPSGIPYEQYF
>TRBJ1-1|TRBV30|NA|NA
TGTGCCTGGAGTGAATTGTGGAGGGAAACTGAAGCTTTCTTT
CAWSELWRETEAFF
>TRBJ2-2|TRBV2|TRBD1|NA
TGTGCCAGCAGACCGGGACAGGGCTTCGGGGAGCTGTTTTTT
CASRPGQGFGELFF
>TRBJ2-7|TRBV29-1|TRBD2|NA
TGCAGCGTGGAGACTAGCGGGAGGGCCGGGGGGTACGAGCAGTACTTC
CSVETSGRAGGYEQYF
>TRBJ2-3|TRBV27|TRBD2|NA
TGTGCCAGCGCCTCCGGGAGGGCCGGTGATACGCAGTATTTT
CASASGRAGDTQYF
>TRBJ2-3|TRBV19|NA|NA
TGTGCCAGTAGTAGCCCAAAGGGGGCTCTAGCGGGTACGCAGTATTTT
CASSSPKGALAGTQYF
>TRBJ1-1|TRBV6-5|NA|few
TGTGCCACCTCCCGGACTCTAAACACTGAAGCTTTCTTT
CATSRTLNTEAFF
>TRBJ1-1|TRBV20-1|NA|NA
TGCAGTGCCGCAGGGGCCTGGGCTTTCTTT
CSAAGAWAFF
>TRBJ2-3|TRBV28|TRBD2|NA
TGTGCCAGCAGCTCCCTTAGGGCTAGCGGGAGGATCACTAGCACAGATACGCAGTATTTT
CASSSLRASGRITSTDTQYF
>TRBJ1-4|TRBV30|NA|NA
TGTGCCAGGGAGAGTAATGAAAAACTGTTTTTT
CARESNEKLFF
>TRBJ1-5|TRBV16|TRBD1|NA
TGTGCCAGCAGCCAGGGCAGGGGGTGGACCCAGCATTTT
CASSQGRGWTQHF
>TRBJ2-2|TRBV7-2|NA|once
TGTGCCAGCAGCCACCCACTAGAGGGTAACACCGGGGAGCTGTTTTTT
CASSHPLEGNTGELFF
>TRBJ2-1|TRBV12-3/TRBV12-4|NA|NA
TGTGCCAGCAGTTTCGGACAGCAGGATGAGCAGTTCTTC
CASSFGQQDEQFF
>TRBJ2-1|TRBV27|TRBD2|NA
TGTGCCAGCAGCCCCGGACTAGCGGGAGTTCAGCAGTTCTTC
CASSPGLAGVQQFF
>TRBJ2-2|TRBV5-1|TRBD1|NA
TGCGCCAGCAGCTTGGCCGAGGGGGCGCACACCGGGGAGCTGTTTTTT
CASSLAEGAHTGELFF
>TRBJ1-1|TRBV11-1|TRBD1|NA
TGTGCCAGCAGCCCCGACAGGGGAGGGACTGAAGCTTTCTTT
CASSPDRGGTEAFF
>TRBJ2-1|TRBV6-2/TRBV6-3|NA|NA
TGTGCCAGCAGTTACCTTAATGAGCAGTTCTTC
CASSYLNEQFF
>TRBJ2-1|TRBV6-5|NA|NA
TGTGCCAGCAGCCCACTAGAGCAGTTCTTC
CASSPLEQFF
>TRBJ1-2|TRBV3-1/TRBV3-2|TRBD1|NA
TGTGCCAGCAGCCAAAATACAGGGGCTGGCTATGGCTACACCTTC
CASSQNTGAGYGYTF
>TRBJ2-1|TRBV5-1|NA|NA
TGCGCCAGCAGCTTGCTCCGGGACTCCAATGAGCAGTTCTTC
CASSLLRDSNEQFF
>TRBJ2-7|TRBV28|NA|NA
TGTGCCACCACAGGGAGCCCGGAGAGCGAGCAGTACTTC
CATTGSPESEQYF
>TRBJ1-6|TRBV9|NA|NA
TGTGCCAGCAGCGTAGGTCCCCTAGAAAACGATAATTCACCCCTCCACTTT
CASSVGPLENDNSPLHF
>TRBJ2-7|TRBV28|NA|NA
TGTGCCAGCAGTTTGTCGGGACTTGGATTGACGTACTTC
CASSLSGLGLTYF
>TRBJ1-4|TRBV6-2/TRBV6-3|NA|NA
TGTGCCAGCAGTTACTCGGAGGAAGAAAAACTGTTTTTT
CASSYSEEEKLFF
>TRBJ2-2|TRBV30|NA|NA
TGTGCCTGGTCCAAGGGAGGCCGGGTCACCGGGGAGCTGTTTTTT
CAWSKGGRVTGELFF
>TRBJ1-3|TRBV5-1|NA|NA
TGCGCCAGCAGCCCAAGGACTTCTGGAAACACCATATATTTT
CASSPRTSGNTIYF
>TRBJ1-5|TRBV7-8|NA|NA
TGTGCCAGCAGCATCGGACCCAGGGGCAATCAGCCCCAGCATTTT
CASSIGPRGNQPQHF
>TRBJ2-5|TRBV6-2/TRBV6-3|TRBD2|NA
TGTGCCAGCAGTTATGCGGCTAGCGGTCCGCCGCGGGAGACCCAGTACTTC
CASSYAASGPPRETQYF
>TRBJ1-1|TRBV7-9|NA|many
TGTGCCAGCAGCTTAGAGACGGAGGGCGACACTGAAGCTTTCTTT
CASSLETEGDTEAFF
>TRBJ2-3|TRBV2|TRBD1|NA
TGTGCCAGCAGTACAGGGGTCGGGATGGGTACGCAGTATTTT
CASSTGVGMGTQYF
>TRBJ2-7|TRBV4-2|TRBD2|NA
TGTGCCAGCAGCCGAAGCGGGAGGGTAAACGAGCAGTACTTC
CASSRSGRVNEQYF
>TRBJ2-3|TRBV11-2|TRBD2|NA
TGTGCCACCAAGGGACTAGCGGATCTAAATACGCAGTATTTT
CATKGLADLNTQYF
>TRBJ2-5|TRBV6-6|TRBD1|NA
TGTGCCAGCCTGCCAGGGGGCTCGAAAAAGACCCAGTACTTC
CASLPGGSKKTQYF
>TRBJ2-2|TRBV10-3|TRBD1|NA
TGTGCCATGGGACAGGGCTCGAACACCGGGGAGCTGTTTTTT
CAMGQGSNTGELFF
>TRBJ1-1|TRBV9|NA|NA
TGTGCCAGCAGCGCAGGGGTGGGCACTGAAGCTTTCTTT
CASSAGVGTEAFF
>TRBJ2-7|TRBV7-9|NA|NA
TGTGCCAGCAGCTGGGACACCTTCTACGAGCAGTACTTC
CASSWDTFYEQYF
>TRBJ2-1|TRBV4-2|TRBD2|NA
TGTGCCAGCAGCCAATGGCGGGAGGGCCTGGTTAGTGAGCAGTTCTTC
CASSQWREGLVSEQFF
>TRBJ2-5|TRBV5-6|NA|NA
TGTGCCAGCAGCTTGGAGGCGGCACAAGAGACCCAGTACTTC
CASSLEAAQETQYF
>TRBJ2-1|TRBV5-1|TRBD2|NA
TGCGCCAGCAGCTTCGGCGGGGGGGCCTACAATGAGCAGTTCTTC
CASSFGGGAYNEQFF
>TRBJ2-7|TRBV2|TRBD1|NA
TGTGCCAGCAGTGAACAGGGGGCATCCTACGAGCAGTACTTC
CASSEQGASYEQYF
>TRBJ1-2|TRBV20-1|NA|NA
TGCAGTGCTAGTCCCCCAGGGGTCGGATGGAGCTATGGCTACACCTTC
CSASPPGVGWSYGYTF
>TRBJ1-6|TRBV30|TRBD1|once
TGTGCCTGGAGCGGACAGGGGGATTCACCCCTCCACTTT
CAWSGQGDSPLHF
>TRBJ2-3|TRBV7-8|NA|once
TGTGCCAGCAGCTTTGGACAGACGCAGTATTTT
CASSFGQTQYF
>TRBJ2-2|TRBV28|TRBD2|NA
TGTGCCAGCAGTTTACAACTAGCGGGAGGAAACGGGGAGCTGTTTTTT
CASSLQLAGGNGELFF